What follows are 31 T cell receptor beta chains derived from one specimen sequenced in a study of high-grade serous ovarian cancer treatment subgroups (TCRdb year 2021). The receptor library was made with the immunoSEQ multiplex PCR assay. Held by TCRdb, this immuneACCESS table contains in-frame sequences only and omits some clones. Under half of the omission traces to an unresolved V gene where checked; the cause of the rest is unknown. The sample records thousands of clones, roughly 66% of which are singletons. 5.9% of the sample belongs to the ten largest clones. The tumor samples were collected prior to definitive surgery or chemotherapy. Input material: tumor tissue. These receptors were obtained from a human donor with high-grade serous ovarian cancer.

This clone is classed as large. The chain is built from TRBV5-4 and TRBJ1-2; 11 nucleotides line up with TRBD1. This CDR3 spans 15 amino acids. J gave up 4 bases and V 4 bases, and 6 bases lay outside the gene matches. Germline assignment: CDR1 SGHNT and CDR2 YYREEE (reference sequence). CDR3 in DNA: TGTGCCAGCAGCCTGGACAGGGGGCGCGTCTATGGCTACACCTTC. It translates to CASSLDRGRVYGYTF. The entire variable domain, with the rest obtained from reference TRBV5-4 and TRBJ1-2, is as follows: ETGVTQSPTHLIKTRGQQVTLRCSSQSGHNTVSWYQQALGQGPQFIFQYYREEENGRGNFPPRFSGLQFPNYSSELNVNALELDDSALYLCASSLDRGRVYGYTFGSGTRLTVV.

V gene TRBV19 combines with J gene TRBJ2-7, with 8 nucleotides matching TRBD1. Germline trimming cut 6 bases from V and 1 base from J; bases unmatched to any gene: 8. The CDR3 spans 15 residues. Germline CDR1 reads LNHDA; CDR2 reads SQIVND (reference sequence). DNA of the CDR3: TGTGCCAGTAGCCCCGGGACAGGTGGGTCCTACGAGCAGTACTTC. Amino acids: CASSPGTGGSYEQYF.

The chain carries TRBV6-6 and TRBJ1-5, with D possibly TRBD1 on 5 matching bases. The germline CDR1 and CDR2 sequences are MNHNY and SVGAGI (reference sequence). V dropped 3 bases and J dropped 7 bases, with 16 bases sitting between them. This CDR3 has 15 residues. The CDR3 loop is CASSYQRGDRQPQHF. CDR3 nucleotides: TGTGCCAGCAGTTATCAGAGAGGGGATCGGCAGCCCCAGCATTTT.

The CDR3 loop is CASSYGGIWGYEQYF. CDR3 DNA sequence: TGTGCCAGCAGCTACGGGGGGATTTGGGGCTACGAGCAGTACTTC. This chain links TRBV7-8 with TRBJ2-7; 7 bases map to TRBD2. Trimming took 4 bases from V and 3 from J; bases not matched to a gene: 9. From germline, CDR1 is SGHVS and CDR2 FQNEAQ. This CDR3 has 15 amino acids.

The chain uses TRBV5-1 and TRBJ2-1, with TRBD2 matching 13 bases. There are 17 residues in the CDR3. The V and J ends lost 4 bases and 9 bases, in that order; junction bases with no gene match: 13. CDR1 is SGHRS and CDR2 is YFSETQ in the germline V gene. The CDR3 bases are TGCGCCAGCAGCGACTTGACTAGCGGGAGGCCTCGGGGTGAGCAGTTCTTC. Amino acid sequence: CASSDLTSGRPRGEQFF.

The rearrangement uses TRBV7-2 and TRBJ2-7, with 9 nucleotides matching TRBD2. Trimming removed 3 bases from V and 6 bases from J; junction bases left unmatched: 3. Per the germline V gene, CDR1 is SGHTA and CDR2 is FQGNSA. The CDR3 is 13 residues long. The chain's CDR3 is CASSFSGSSEQYF. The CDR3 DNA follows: TGTGCCAGCAGCTTTAGCGGGAGCAGCGAGCAGTACTTC.

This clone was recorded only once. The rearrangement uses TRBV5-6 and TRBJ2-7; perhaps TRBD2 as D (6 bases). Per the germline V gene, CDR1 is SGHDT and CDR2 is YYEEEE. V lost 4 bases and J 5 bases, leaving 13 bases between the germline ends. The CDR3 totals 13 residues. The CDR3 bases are TGTGCCAGCAGCGGGGGGAACTTGAACGAGCAGTACTTC. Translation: CASSGGNLNEQYF.

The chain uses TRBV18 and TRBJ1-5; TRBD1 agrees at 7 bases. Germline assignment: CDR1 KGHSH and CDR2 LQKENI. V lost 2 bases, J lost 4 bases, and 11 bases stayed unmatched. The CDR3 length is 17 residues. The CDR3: CASSPLRDSFWNQPQHF. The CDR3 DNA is TGTGCCAGCTCACCATTGAGGGACAGTTTTTGGAATCAGCCCCAGCATTTT.

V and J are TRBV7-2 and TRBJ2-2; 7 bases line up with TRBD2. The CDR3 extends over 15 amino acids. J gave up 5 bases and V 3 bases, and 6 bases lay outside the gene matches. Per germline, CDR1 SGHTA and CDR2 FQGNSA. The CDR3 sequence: CASSLDLGGTGELFF. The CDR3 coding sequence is TGTGCCAGCAGCTTGGACCTGGGAGGGACCGGGGAGCTGTTTTTT.

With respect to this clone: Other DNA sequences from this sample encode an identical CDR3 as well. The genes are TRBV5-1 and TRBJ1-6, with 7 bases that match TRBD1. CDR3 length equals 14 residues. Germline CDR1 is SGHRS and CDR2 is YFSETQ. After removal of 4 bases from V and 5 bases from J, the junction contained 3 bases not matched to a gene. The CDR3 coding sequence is TGCGCCAGCAGCCTACAGGGGAATAATTCACCCCTCCACTTT. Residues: CASSLQGNNSPLHF.

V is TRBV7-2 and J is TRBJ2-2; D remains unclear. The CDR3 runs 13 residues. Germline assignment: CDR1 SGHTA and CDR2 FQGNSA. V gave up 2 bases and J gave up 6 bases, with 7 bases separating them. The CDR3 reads CASSLFYPGELFF. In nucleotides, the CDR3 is TGTGCCAGCAGCTTATTCTACCCCGGGGAGCTGTTTTTT.

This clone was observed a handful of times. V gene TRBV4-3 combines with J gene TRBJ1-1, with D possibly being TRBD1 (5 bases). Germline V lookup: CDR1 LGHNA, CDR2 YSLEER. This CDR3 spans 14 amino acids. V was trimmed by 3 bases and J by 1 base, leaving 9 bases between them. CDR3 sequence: CASSQSTANTEAFF. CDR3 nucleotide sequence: TGCGCCAGCAGCCAGTCGACAGCGAACACTGAAGCTTTCTTT.

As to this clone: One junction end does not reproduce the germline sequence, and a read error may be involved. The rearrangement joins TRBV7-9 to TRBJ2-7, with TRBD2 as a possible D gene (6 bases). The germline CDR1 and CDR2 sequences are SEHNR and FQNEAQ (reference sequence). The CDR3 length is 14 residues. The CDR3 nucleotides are TGTGCCAGCGGCTTAGGGAGGAGCTCCTACGAGCAGTACTTC. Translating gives CASGLGRSSYEQYF.

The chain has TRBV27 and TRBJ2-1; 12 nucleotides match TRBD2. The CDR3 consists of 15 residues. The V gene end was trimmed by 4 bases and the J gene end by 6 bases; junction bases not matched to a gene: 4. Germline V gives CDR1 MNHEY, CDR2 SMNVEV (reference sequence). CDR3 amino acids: CASSSGTSGSNEQFF. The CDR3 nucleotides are TGTGCCAGCAGTTCCGGGACTAGCGGGTCCAATGAGCAGTTCTTC.

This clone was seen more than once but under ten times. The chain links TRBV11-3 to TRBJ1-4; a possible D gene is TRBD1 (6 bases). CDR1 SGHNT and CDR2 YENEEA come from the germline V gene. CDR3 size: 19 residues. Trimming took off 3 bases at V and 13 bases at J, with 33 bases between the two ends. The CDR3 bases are TGTGCCAGCAGCTTGGGGGGCAGATCACCGGGATTATCTCCTAGGGCACTGTTTTTT. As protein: CASSLGGRSPGLSPRALFF.

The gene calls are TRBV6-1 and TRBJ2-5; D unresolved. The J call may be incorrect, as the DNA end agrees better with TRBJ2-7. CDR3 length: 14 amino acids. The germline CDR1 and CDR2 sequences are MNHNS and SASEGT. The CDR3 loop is CASSARHHSYEQYF. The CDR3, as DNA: TGTGCCAGCAGCGCGAGACACCACTCCTACGAGCAGTACTTC.

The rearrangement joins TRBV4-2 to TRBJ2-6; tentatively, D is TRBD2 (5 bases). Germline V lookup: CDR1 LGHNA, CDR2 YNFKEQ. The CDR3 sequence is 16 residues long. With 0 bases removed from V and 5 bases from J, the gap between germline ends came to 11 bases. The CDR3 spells CASSQEGLTRANVLTF. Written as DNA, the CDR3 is TGTGCCAGCAGCCAAGAAGGACTGACCAGGGCCAACGTCCTGACTTTC.

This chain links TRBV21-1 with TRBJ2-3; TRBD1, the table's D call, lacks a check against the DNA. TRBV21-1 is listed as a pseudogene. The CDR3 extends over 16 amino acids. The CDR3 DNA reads TGTGCCAGCAGTAACCTTTTGGGCGAACACACAGATACGCAGTATTTT. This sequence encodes CASSNLLGEHTDTQYF.

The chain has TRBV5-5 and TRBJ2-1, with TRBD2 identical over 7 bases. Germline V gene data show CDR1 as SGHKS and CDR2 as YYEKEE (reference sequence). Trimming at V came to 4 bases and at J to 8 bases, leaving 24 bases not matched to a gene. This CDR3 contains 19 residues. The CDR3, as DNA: TGTGCCAGCAGCCCGGGGGGTGCGCGGGTCAGGGAGGGAGTGGATGAGCAGTTCTTC. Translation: CASSPGGARVREGVDEQFF.

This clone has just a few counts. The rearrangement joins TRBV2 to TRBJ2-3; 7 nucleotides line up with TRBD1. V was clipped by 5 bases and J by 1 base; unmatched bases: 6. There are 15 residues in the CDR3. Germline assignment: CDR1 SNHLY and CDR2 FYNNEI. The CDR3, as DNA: TGTGCCAGCAGTAGACCGGGGACAGGCACAGATACGCAGTATTTT. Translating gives CASSRPGTGTDTQYF.

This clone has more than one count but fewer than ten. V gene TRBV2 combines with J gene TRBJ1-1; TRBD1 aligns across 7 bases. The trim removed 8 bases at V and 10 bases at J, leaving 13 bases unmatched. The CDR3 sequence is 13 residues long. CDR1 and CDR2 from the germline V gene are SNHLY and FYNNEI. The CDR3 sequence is CASDRDSRARAFF. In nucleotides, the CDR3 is TGTGCCAGCGACCGGGACAGTCGGGCCCGAGCTTTCTTT.

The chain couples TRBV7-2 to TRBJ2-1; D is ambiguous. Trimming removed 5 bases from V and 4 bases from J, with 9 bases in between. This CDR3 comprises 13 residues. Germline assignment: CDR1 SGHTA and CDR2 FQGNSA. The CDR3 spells CASSPGTYNEQFF. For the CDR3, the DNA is TGTGCCAGCAGCCCAGGCACTTACAATGAGCAGTTCTTC. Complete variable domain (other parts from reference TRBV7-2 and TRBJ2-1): GAGVSQSPSNKVTEKGKDVELRCDPISGHTALYWYRQSLGQGLEFLIYFQGNSAPDKSGLPSDRFSAERTGGSVSTLTIQRTQQEDSAVYLCASSPGTYNEQFFGPGTRLTVL.

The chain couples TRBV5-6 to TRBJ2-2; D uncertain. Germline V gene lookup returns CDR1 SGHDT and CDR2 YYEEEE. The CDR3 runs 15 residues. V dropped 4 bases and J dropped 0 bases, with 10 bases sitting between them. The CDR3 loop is CASSRLDTNTGELFF. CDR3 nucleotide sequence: TGTGCCAGCAGCCGCCTCGACACGAACACCGGGGAGCTGTTTTTT.

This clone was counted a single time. The CDR3 DNA is TGTGCCAGCAGCTTAGATCCGGGAGTCTTCTACGAGCAGTACTTC. This translates into CASSLDPGVFYEQYF. The chain couples TRBV7-2 to TRBJ2-7, with TRBD2 as a possible D gene (6 bases). CDR3 length: 15 residues. Germline V lookup: CDR1 SGHTA, CDR2 FQGNSA. V lost 1 base to trimming and J lost 3 bases, with 13 bases between them.

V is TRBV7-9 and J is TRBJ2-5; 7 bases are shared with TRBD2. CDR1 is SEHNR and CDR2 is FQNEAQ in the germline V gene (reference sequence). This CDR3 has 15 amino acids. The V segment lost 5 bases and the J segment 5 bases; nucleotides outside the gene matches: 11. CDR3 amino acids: CASSAGGSWGETQYF. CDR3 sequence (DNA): TGTGCCAGCAGCGCCGGGGGGAGCTGGGGCGAGACCCAGTACTTC.

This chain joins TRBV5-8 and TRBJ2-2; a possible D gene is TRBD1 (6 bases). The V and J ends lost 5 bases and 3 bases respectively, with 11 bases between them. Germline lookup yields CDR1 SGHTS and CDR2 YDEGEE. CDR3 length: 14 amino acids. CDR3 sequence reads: CASRRGQYTGELFF. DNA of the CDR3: TGTGCCAGCAGACGTGGACAGTACACCGGGGAGCTGTTTTTT.

CDR3 amino acids: CASTPGGSGAYEQYF. DNA of the CDR3: TGTGCCAGCACCCCCGGGGGGTCAGGCGCCTACGAGCAGTACTTC. V gene TRBV5-8 combines with J gene TRBJ2-7; 7 bases are a match to TRBD2. The CDR3 consists of 15 residues. CDR1 and CDR2 (germline): SGHTS, YDEGEE. Trimming took 6 bases from V and 2 from J; bases not matched to a gene: 11.

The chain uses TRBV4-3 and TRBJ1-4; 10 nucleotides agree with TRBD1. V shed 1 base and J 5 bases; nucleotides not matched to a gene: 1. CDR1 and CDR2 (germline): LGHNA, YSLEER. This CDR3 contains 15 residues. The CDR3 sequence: CASSQATGGNEKLFF. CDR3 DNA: TGCGCCAGCAGCCAAGCGACAGGGGGCAATGAAAAACTGTTTTTT.

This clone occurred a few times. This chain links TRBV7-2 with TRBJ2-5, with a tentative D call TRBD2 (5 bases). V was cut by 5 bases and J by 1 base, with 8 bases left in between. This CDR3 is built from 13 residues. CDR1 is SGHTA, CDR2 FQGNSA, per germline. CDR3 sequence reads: CASSPGIQETQYF. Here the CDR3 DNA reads TGTGCCAGCAGCCCCGGGATCCAAGAGACCCAGTACTTC.

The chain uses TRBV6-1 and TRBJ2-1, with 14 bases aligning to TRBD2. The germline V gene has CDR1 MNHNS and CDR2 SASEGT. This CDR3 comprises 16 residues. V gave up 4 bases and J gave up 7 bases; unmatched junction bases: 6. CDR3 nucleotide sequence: TGTGCCAGCAGTGGCCAGACTAGCGGGAGGGATAATGAGCAGTTCTTC. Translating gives CASSGQTSGRDNEQFF.

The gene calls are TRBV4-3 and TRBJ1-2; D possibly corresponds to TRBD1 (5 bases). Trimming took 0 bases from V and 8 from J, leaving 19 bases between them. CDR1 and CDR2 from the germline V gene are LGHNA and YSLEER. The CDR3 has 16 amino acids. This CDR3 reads CASSQERGRGSTGYTF. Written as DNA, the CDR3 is TGCGCCAGCAGCCAAGAGAGGGGACGGGGCTCGACAGGCTACACCTTC.